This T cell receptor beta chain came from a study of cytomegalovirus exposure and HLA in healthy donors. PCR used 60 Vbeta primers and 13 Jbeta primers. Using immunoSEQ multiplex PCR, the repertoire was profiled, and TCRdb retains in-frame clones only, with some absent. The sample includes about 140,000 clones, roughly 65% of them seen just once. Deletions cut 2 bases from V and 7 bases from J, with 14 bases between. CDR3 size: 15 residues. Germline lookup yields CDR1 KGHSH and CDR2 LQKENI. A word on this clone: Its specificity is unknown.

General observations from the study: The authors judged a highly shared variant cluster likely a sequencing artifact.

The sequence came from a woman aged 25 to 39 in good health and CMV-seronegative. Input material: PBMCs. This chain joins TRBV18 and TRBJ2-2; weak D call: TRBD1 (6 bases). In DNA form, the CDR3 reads TGTGCCAGCTCACCATCAAGACAGGAGGACGGGGAGCTGTTTTTT. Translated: CASSPSRQEDGELFF. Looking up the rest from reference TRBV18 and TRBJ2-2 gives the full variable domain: NAGVMQNPRHLVRRRGQEARLRCSPMKGHSHVYWYRQLPEEGLKFMVYLQKENIIDESGMPKERFSAEFPKEGPSILRIQQVVRGDSAAYFCASSPSRQEDGELFFGEGSRLTVL.